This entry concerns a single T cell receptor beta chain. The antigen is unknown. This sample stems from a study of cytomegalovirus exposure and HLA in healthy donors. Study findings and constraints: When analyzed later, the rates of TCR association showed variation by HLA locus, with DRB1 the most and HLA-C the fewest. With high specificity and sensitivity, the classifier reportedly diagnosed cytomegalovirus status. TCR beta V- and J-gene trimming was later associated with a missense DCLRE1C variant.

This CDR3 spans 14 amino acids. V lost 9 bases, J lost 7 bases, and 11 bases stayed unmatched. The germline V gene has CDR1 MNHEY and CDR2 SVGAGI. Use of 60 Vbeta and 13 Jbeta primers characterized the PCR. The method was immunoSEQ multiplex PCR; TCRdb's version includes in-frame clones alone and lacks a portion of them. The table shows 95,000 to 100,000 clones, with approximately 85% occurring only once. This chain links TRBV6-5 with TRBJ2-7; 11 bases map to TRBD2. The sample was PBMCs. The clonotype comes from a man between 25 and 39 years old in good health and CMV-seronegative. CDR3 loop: CASADLAGGVEQYF. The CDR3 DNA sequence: TGTGCCAGTGCTGATCTAGCGGGAGGAGTTGAGCAGTACTTC.